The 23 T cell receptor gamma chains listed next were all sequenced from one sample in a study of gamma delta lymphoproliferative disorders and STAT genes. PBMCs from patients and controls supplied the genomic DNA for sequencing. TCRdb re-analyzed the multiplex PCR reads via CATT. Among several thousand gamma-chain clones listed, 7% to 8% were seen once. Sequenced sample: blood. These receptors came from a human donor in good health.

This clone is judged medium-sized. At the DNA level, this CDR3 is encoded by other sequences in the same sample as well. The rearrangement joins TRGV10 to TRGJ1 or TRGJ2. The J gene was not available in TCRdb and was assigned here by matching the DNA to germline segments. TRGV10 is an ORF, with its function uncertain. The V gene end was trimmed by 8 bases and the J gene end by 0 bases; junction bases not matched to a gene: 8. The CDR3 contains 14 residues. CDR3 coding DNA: TGTGCTGCGTGGGAACCGATGAATTATTATAAGAAACTCTTT. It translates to CAAWEPMNYYKKLF.

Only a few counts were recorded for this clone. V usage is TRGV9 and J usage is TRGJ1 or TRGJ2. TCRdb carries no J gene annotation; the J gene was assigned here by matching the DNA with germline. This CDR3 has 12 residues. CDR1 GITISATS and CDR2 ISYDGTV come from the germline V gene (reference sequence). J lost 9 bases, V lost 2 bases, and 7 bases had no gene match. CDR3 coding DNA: TGTGCCTTGTGGGAGGGCGGGAGTAAGAAACTCTTT. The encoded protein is CALWEGGSKKLF.

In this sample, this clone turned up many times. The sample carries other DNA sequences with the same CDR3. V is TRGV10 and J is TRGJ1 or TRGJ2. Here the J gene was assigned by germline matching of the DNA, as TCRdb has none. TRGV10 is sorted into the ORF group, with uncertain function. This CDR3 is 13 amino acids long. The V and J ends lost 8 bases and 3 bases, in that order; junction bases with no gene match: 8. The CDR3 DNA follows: TGTGCTGCGTGGGATTCGGGTTATTATAAGAAACTCTTT. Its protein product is CAAWDSGYYKKLF.

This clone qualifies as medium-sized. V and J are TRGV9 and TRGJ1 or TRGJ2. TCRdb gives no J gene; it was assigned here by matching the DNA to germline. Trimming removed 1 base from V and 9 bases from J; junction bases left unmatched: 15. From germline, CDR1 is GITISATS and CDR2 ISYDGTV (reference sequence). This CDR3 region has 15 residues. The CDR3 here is CALWEVADKASKKLF. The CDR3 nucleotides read TGTGCCTTGTGGGAGGTCGCCGACAAGGCCTCTAAGAAACTCTTT.

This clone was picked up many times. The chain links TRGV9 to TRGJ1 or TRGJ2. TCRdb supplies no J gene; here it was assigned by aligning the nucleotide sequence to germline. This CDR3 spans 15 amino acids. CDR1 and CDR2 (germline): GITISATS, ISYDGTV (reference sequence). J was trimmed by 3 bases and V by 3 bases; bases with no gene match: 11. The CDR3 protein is CALWEPRKFYYKKLF. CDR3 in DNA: TGTGCCTTGTGGGAGCCACGGAAATTTTATTATAAGAAACTCTTT.

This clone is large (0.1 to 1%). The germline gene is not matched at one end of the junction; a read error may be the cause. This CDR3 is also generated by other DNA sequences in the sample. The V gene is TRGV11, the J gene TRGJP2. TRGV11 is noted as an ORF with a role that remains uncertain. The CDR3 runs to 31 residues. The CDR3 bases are TGCTCAGGTGGGAAGACTAAGAAACTTGAGGTAAGTAAAAATGCTCACACTTCCACTTCCGGCATAACGGGAAGTGATTGGATCAAGACGTTT. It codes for CSGGKTKKLEVSKNAHTSTSGITGSDWIKTF.

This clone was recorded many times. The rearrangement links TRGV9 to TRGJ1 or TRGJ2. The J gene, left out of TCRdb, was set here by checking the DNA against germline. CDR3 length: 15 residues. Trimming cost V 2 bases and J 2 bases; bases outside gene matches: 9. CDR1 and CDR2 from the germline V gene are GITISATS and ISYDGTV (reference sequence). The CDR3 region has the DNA TGTGCCTTGTGGGAGGGTCAGGCCCATTATTATAAGAAACTCTTT. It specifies CALWEGQAHYYKKLF.

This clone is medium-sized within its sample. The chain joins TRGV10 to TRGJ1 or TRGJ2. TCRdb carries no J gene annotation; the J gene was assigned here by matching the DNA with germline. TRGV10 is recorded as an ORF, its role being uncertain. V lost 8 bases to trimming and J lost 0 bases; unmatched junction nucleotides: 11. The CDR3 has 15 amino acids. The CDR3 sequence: CAAWDSGKNYYKKLF. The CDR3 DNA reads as TGTGCTGCGTGGGATTCGGGCAAGAATTATTATAAGAAACTCTTT.

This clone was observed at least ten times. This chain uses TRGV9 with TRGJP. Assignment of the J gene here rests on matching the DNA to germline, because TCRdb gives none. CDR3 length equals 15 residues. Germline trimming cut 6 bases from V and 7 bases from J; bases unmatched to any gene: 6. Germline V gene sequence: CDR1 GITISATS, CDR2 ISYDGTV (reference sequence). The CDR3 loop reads CALWFGELGKKIKVF. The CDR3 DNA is TGTGCCTTGTGGTTTGGGGAGTTGGGCAAAAAAATCAAGGTATTT.

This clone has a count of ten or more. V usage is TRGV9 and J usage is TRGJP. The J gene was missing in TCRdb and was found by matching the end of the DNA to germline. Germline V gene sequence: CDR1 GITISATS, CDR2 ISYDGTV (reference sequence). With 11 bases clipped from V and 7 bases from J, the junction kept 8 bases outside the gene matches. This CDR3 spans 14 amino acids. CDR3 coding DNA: TGTGCCTCAGGATGTGAGTTGGGCAAAAAAATCAAGGTATTT. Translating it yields CASGCELGKKIKVF.

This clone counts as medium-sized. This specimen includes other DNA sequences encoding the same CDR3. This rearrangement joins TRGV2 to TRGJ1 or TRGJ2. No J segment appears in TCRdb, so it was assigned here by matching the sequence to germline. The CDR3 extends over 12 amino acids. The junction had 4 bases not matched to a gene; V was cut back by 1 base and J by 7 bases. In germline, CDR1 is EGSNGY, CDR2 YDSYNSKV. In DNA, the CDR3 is TGTGCCACCTGGGACGGCGGGTATAAGAAACTCTTT. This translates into CATWDGGYKKLF.

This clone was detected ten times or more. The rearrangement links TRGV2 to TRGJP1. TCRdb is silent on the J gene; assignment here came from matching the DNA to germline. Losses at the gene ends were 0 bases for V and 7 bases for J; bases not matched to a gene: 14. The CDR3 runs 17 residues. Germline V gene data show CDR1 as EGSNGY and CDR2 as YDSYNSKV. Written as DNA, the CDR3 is TGTGCCACCTGGGACGGGCCGGACTGGGTTGTTGGTTGGTTCAAGATATTT. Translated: CATWDGPDWVVGWFKIF.

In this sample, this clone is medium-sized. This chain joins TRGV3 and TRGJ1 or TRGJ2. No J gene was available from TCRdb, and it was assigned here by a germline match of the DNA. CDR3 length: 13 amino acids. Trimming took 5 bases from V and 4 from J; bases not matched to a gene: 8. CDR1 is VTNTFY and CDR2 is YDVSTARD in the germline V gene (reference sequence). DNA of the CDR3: TGTGCCACCTGGGTCCAAGGGTATTATAAGAAACTCTTT. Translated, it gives CATWVQGYYKKLF.

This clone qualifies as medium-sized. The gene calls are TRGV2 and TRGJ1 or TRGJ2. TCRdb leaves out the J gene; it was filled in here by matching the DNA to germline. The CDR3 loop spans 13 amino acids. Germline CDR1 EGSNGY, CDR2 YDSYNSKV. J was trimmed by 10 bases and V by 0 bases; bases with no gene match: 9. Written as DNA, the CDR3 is TGTGCCACCTGGGACGGGCCCGGCCACAAGAAACTCTTT. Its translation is CATWDGPGHKKLF.

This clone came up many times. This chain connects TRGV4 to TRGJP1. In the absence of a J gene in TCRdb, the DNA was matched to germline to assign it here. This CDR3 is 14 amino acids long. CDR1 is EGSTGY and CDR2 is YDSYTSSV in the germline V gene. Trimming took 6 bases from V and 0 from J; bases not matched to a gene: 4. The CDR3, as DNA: TGTGCCACCTGGCCTTATACCACTGGTTGGTTCAAGATATTT. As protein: CATWPYTTGWFKIF.

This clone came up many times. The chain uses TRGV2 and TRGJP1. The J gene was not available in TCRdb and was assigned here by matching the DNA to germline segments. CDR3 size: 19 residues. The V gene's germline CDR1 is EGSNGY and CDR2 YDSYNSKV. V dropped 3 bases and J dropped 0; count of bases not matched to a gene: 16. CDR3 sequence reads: CATWDLPDGPYTTGWFKIF. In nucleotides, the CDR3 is TGTGCCACCTGGGACCTTCCCGACGGGCCCTATACCACTGGTTGGTTCAAGATATTT.

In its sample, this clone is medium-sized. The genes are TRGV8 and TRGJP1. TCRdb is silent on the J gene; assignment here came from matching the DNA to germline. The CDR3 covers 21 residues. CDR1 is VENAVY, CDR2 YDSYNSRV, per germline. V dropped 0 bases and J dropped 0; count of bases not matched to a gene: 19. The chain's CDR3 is CATWDRRGPRGAYTTGWFKIF. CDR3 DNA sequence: TGTGCCACCTGGGATAGGAGGGGACCCCGAGGGGCTTATACCACTGGTTGGTTCAAGATATTT.

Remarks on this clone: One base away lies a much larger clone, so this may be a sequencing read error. CDR3 bases: TGTGCCACCTGGGATATGGATTATAAGAAACTCTTT. This encodes CATWDMDYKKLF. The chain links TRGV4 to TRGJ1 or TRGJ2. Assignment of the J gene here rests on matching the DNA to germline, because TCRdb gives none. Germline V gene sequence: CDR1 EGSTGY, CDR2 YDSYTSSV. Trimming took 3 bases from V and 5 from J; bases not matched to a gene: 4. The CDR3 spans 12 residues.

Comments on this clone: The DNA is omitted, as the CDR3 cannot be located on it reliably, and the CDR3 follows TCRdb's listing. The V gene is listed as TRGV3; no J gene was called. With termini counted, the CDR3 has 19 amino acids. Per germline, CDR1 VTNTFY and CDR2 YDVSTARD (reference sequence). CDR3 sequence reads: CATWDKRDIRNSLAVEQHF.

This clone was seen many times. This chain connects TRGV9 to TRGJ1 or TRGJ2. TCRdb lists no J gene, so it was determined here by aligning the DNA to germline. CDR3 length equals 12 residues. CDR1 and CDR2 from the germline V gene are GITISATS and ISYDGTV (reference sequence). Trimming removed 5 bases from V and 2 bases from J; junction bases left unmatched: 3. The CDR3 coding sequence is TGTGCCTTGTGGGGGTATTATTATAAGAAACTCTTT. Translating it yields CALWGYYYKKLF.

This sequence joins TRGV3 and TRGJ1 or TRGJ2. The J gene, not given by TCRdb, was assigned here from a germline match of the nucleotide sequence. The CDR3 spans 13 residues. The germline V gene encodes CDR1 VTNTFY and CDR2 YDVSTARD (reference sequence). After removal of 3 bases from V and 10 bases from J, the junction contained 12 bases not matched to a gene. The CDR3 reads CATWDWGGLKKLF. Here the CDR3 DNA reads TGTGCCACCTGGGACTGGGGGGGGTTAAAGAAACTCTTT.

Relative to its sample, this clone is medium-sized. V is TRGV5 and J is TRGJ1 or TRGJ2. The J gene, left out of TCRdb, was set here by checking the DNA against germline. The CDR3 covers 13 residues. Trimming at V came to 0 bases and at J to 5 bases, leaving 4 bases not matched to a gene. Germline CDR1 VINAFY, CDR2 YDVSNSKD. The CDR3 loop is CATWDRRNYKKLF. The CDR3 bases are TGTGCCACCTGGGACAGGCGGAATTATAAGAAACTCTTT.

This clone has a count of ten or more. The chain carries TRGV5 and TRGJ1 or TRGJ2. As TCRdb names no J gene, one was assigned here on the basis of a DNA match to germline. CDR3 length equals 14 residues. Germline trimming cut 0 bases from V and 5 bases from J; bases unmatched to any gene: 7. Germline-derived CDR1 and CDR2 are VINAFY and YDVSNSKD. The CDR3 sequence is CATWDRRSDYKKLF. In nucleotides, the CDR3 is TGTGCCACCTGGGACAGGCGAAGCGATTATAAGAAACTCTTT.